The rows below give T cell receptor beta chains drawn from one sample of a study of cytomegalovirus exposure and HLA in healthy donors. Assay used: immunoSEQ multiplex PCR; TCRdb lists only in-frame clones, some missing. This sample yields some 85,000 clones, of which 76% are seen a single time; about 3% belongs to the top ten. Input material: PBMCs. These receptors were collected from a man aged 35 to 55 in good health and CMV-seronegative. The CDR3 runs from the conserved cysteine through the conserved F or W. Each record gives: V gene, D gene, J gene, clone size, CDR3 DNA, CDR3 protein. D genes are given only for firm matches. Rows may omit the clone size; those that give it use once, few, many or a size class.

TRBV27,.,TRBJ1-6,.,TGTGCCAGCAGTAAGGAGGGAAGTTTTCCTTCACCCCTCCACTTT,CASSKEGSFPSPLHF
TRBV7-2,TRBD1,TRBJ1-4,.,TGTGCCAGCAGCTTCGGACAGGGTTTCTTTGAAAAACTGTTTTTT,CASSFGQGFFEKLFF
TRBV7-9,TRBD2,TRBJ2-7,.,TGTGCCAGCAGCTTAGAGGTCCGGGGCGGGGGTCAGCAGTACTTC,CASSLEVRGGGQQYF
TRBV5-1,.,TRBJ2-1,once,TGCGCCAGCAGCTTGGGGTTAGAAATCAATGAGCAGTTCTTC,CASSLGLEINEQFF
TRBV28,.,TRBJ1-2,.,TGTGCCACCCATATAGACTGTGGCTACACCTTC,CATHIDCGYTF
TRBV5-8,TRBD1,TRBJ1-5,.,TGTGCCAGCAGAAGGGACAGCTATAGCAATCAGCCCCAGCATTTT,CASRRDSYSNQPQHF
TRBV7-2,TRBD1,TRBJ1-2,few,TGTGCCAGCAGCTTAGATGCGACAGGGCTCTATGGCTACACCTTC,CASSLDATGLYGYTF
TRBV7-8,TRBD1,TRBJ2-7,.,TGTGCCAGCAGCTTAATTTTAGGACAGGGGATACCCTACGAGCAGTACTTC,CASSLILGQGIPYEQYF
TRBV11-2,.,TRBJ1-1,.,TGTGCCAGCAGCATAACGGGATTGGGCACTGAAGCTTTCTTT,CASSITGLGTEAFF
TRBV11-2,.,TRBJ1-1,.,TGTGCCAGCACCTCGACAGGGAACACTGAAGCTTTCTTT,CASTSTGNTEAFF
TRBV19,.,TRBJ1-2,.,TGTGCCAGTAGTACCTCGTCGCGGGGGCGGGGTGGCTACACCTTC,CASSTSSRGRGGYTF
TRBV28,TRBD1,TRBJ1-3,few,TGTGCCAGCAGTGGGCCGGGACAGGGGAGGGACACCATATATTTT,CASSGPGQGRDTIYF
TRBV5-1,.,TRBJ2-5,.,TGCGCCAGCACTCCTGTCGGGGGAGAGACCCAGTACTTC,CASTPVGGETQYF
TRBV5-1,TRBD1,TRBJ2-5,.,TGCGCCAGCAGCTTCACCCTGGACAGGGCAGGCGAGACCCAGTACTTC,CASSFTLDRAGETQYF
TRBV28,.,TRBJ2-1,.,TGTGCCAGCCAGCGAGGACAGAACAATGAGCAGTTCTTC,CASQRGQNNEQFF
TRBV12-5,.,TRBJ1-1,few,TGTGCTAGTGGTACCGCGACAATCTCCGAAGCTTTCTTT,CASGTATISEAFF
TRBV7-9,.,TRBJ1-3,.,TGTTCCAGCCCCGCCGAGGGAAACACCATATATTTT,CSSPAEGNTIYF
TRBV5-1,.,TRBJ2-2,few,TGCGCCAGCACCGGAGCCGGGGAGCTGTTTTTT,CASTGAGELFF
TRBV5-6,TRBD1,TRBJ1-1,.,TGTGCCAGCAGCTTGGTAGGTTCCCAGGGGGTAGACGCTTTCTTT,CASSLVGSQGVDAFF
TRBV29-1,TRBD1,TRBJ1-2,.,TGCAGCGTATTACAGGGGCTTAACTATGGCTACACCTTC,CSVLQGLNYGYTF
TRBV11-2,.,TRBJ1-2,few,TGTGCCAGCAGCTTAGAAGTAGGGGGCTATGGCTACACCTTC,CASSLEVGGYGYTF
TRBV27,TRBD2,TRBJ2-1,.,TGTGCCAGCAGTTTATCCGGACTAGCGGAGATCCTCTTC,CASSLSGLAEILF
TRBV21-1,.,TRBJ1-4,.,TGTGCCAGCAGTACACCCCAGAGGGCAACTAATGAAAAACTGTTTTTT,CASSTPQRATNEKLFF
TRBV7-9,.,TRBJ2-7,.,TGTGCCAGCAGCTTGAAGACAGCCAGCTACGAGCAGTACTTC,CASSLKTASYEQYF
TRBV14,.,TRBJ2-5,once,TGTGCCAGCAGCCAAGAATGGGCAAGCACCCAAGAGACCCAGTACTTC,CASSQEWASTQETQYF
TRBV18,TRBD1,TRBJ2-5,.,TGTGCCAGCTCACCATACAGGGGGTCCCAAGAGACCCAGTACTTC,CASSPYRGSQETQYF
TRBV11-1,.,TRBJ2-7,.,TGTGCCAGCCGTGAGGGAGTATCCTACGAGCAGTACTTC,CASREGVSYEQYF
TRBV7-8,.,TRBJ1-1,.,TGTGCCAGCAGCTTCGAGATGGACAGAAACACTGAAGCTTTCTTT,CASSFEMDRNTEAFF
TRBV18,.,TRBJ1-1,.,TGTGCCAGCTCAGCTTGGGAGAAGAGCACTGAAGCTTTCTTT,CASSAWEKSTEAFF
TRBV14,.,TRBJ2-7,.,TGTGCCAGCAGCCAGTTTCCGGGAGCGGGCTACGAGCAGTACTTC,CASSQFPGAGYEQYF
TRBV5-4,.,TRBJ2-7,.,TGTGCCAGCAGCTCCAACTACGAGCAGTACTTC,CASSSNYEQYF
TRBV5-1,TRBD1,TRBJ1-1,.,TGCGCCAGCAGCTCCTTCCCGGGACAGGGGTACACTGAAGCTTTCTTT,CASSSFPGQGYTEAFF
TRBV5-4,TRBD1,TRBJ1-6,once,TGTGCCAGCAGCTTCTTCCGGGACAGGGTAACGGCACCCCTCCACTTT,CASSFFRDRVTAPLHF
TRBV11-2,TRBD1,TRBJ2-5,.,TGTGCCAGCAGCTTAGAGACAGGGGGTGAACTAGATACCCAGTACTTC,CASSLETGGELDTQYF
TRBV7-3,TRBD2,TRBJ2-5,.,TGTGCCAGCAGCCTCGGGACTAGCGGGGGGGCAGGGACCCAGTACTTC,CASSLGTSGGAGTQYF
TRBV4-1,TRBD1,TRBJ1-2,few,TGCGCCAGCACGAACCGGGACAGAGATAACTATGGCTACACCTTC,CASTNRDRDNYGYTF
TRBV7-7,.,TRBJ2-5,.,TGTGCCAGCAGCCTTAACCAGGGTAGAGAGACCCAGTACTTC,CASSLNQGRETQYF
TRBV6-1,TRBD1,TRBJ2-7,medium-sized,TGTGCCAGCAGTGAAGTTGGGGACAGCTCCTACGAGCAGTACTTC,CASSEVGDSSYEQYF
TRBV11-3,TRBD1,TRBJ1-2,.,TGTGCCAGCAGCACCAGACAGGGGGCGAATGGCTACACCTTC,CASSTRQGANGYTF
TRBV19,TRBD1,TRBJ1-5,.,TGTGCCAGTAGTCCAGGACAGGGGCATCAGCCCCAGCATTTT,CASSPGQGHQPQHF
TRBV5-4,TRBD2,TRBJ2-5,once,TGTGCCAGCAGCCTAGGACTAGCGGTTCAAGAGACCCAGTACTTC,CASSLGLAVQETQYF
TRBV5-4,.,TRBJ1-4,.,TGTGCCAGCAGCTCGGCACCCGGACAGAAAACCTTTGCAACTAATGAAAAACTGTTTTTT,CASSSAPGQKTFATNEKLFF
TRBV30,.,TRBJ2-3,.,TGTGCCTGGGGAAACGGGGTTCACACAGATACGCAGTATTTT,CAWGNGVHTDTQYF
TRBV7-2,.,TRBJ1-5,.,TGTGCCAGCAGCTTGCTGCAGGTCCATAGCAATCAGCCCCAGCATTTT,CASSLLQVHSNQPQHF
TRBV6-5,.,TRBJ1-4,once,TGTGCCAGCAGTCCAGGGATTACTAATGAAAAACTGTTTTTT,CASSPGITNEKLFF
TRBV6-1,TRBD1,TRBJ1-2,.,TGTGCCAGCACCGTAGGGACAGGGGATGGCTACACCTTC,CASTVGTGDGYTF
TRBV27,.,TRBJ2-7,.,TGTGCCAGCAGTTTAAAACAGGGGAGGCACGAGCAGTACTTC,CASSLKQGRHEQYF
TRBV11-2,.,TRBJ2-7,.,TGTGCCAGCAGCTTAGAGGGACTGGTCTCCTACGAGCAGTACTTC,CASSLEGLVSYEQYF
TRBV14,.,TRBJ2-7,.,TGTGCCAGCAGCCCGGGGACACATGACGAGCAGTACTTC,CASSPGTHDEQYF
TRBV10-1,TRBD2,TRBJ2-3,.,TGCGCCAGCAGTGAGTACCAGCGGGGGGGAGGTACGCAGTATTTT,CASSEYQRGGGTQYF
TRBV27,TRBD1,TRBJ2-1,.,TGTGCCAGCAGTCCCTACAGGGGCAATGAGCAGTTCTTC,CASSPYRGNEQFF
TRBV6-6,.,TRBJ2-1,.,TGTGCCAGCAGTTACTCCCGAGAGAGTGAGGTTGAGCAGTTCTTC,CASSYSRESEVEQFF
TRBV5-1,.,TRBJ2-7,.,TGCGCCAGCTTCCTAGAAGGGGCGTACGAGCAGTACTTC,CASFLEGAYEQYF
TRBV19,TRBD1,TRBJ1-1,.,TGTGCCAGTAGTATAAGTTTCCGAGGGACAGGGAACACTGAAGCTTTCTTT,CASSISFRGTGNTEAFF
TRBV18,TRBD2,TRBJ2-2,.,TGTGCCAGCTCACCGGGACTAGCGGGGGGCCGTGCCGGGGAGCTGTTTTTT,CASSPGLAGGRAGELFF